This TCR beta chain was captured in a study of blood T cell repertoires in COVID-19. Study in general: Samples representing acute and convalescent COVID-19 were sourced from the United States, Italy and Spain. PBMCs, B-cell-depleted T cells, or T cells provided the cDNA or gDNA that made up the material.

Method: immunoSEQ multiplex PCR; TCRdb's copy keeps in-frame clones and lacks some. The profile shows about 260,000 clones, around 89% of them singletons. CDR3 length: 12 residues. Per the germline V gene, CDR1 is SGDLS and CDR2 is YYNGEE. Trimming removed 2 bases from V and 7 bases from J, with 9 bases in between. The source of this sequence is a man between 60 and 70 years old who had recovered from COVID-19. The chain uses TRBV9 and TRBJ1-2; D not resolved. What was sequenced was peripheral blood. CDR3 in amino acids: CASSVPGFGYTF. The CDR3 DNA follows: TGTGCCAGCAGCGTCCCAGGATTTGGCTACACCTTC. The full variable domain, with the rest looked up from reference TRBV9 and TRBJ1-2, is DSGVTQTPKHLITATGQRVTLRCSPRSGDLSVYWYQQSLDQGLQFLIQYYNGEERAKGNILERFSAQQFPDLHSELNLSSLELGDSALYFCASSVPGFGYTFGSGTRLTVV.